A selection of T cell receptor beta chains follows, all from one sample in a study of T-cell memory formation after mild COVID-19. One entry per CDR3 protein results from TCRdb running MiXCR on the 5' RACE reads. Of nearly 350,000 distinct CDR3 sequences listed, over 10% are singletons. The sample taken for sequencing was PBMCs or a T cell subset sorted from them (not recorded which). All receptors derive from a young man who had mild COVID-19 (a few samples of this study predate the infection). Cell type and time point are not known. CDR3s include the opening cysteine and the closing phenylalanine or tryptophan. Each record gives: D gene, V gene, J gene, clone size, CDR3 DNA, CDR3 protein. D genes are given only for firm matches. Not all rows give a size; the values are once, few, many and, for expanded clones, a class.

TRBD2	TRBV13	TRBJ2-3	.	TGTGCCAGCAGCCAGACTAGCGGGGGGAGCACAGATACGCAGTATTTT	CASSQTSGGSTDTQYF
.	TRBV5-5	TRBJ1-4	.	TGTGCCAGCAGCGACACCTTCGGGGAAAAACTGTTTTTT	CASSDTFGEKLFF
.	TRBV29-1	TRBJ2-3	.	TGCAGCGTTGAAGGTCTAGAACTAACAGATACGCAGTATTTT	CSVEGLELTDTQYF
.	TRBV4-2	TRBJ2-5	.	TGTGCCAGCAGCCAAGATCCCCCAGTAAGCGAGACCCAGTACTTC	CASSQDPPVSETQYF
TRBD1	TRBV6-6	TRBJ1-1	few	TGTGCCAGCAGTGTGGACAGGGGGAACACTGAAGCTTTCTTT	CASSVDRGNTEAFF
.	TRBV6-2/TRBV6-3	TRBJ2-1	few	TGTGCCAGCATGAGGAGGACTAAGCCCAATGAGCAGTTCTTC	CASMRRTKPNEQFF
TRBD1	TRBV4-1	TRBJ1-1	many	TGCGCCAGCAGGCAGGGACAGGGTTTTCGCGTGAACACTGAAGCTTTCTTT	CASRQGQGFRVNTEAFF
.	TRBV9	TRBJ2-1	few	TGTGCCAGCAGCTCGAGGAGGGGGGGAAACAATGAGCAGTTCTTC	CASSSRRGGNNEQFF
.	TRBV5-4	TRBJ2-7	.	TGTGCCAGCAGCGGAGGGGAGGCCTACGAGCAGTACTTC	CASSGGEAYEQYF
TRBD2	TRBV12-3/TRBV12-4	TRBJ2-3	.	TGTGCCAGCAGGCCGGTCGGAGCGGGGGGCACAGATACGCAGTATTTT	CASRPVGAGGTDTQYF
.	TRBV4-3	TRBJ2-2	few	TGCGCCAGCAGCCCCCCCCGTCGTAGGCACAACACCGGGGAGCTGTTTTTT	CASSPPRRRHNTGELFF
.	TRBV5-1	TRBJ1-6	.	TGCGCCAGCAGCTTGTCGCAGACTTCACCCCTCCACTTT	CASSLSQTSPLHF
.	TRBV7-2	TRBJ2-3	many	TGTGCCGTCACCCGGGGCGTTCCGGCCCCGCAGTATTTT	CAVTRGVPAPQYF
.	TRBV5-1	TRBJ1-4	few	TGCGCCAGCAGTAGGGGACCGCCGAATGAAAAACTGTTTTTT	CASSRGPPNEKLFF
.	TRBV3-1	TRBJ1-1	.	TGTGCCAGCAGCCATGCGAGGACTGAAGCTTTCTTT	CASSHARTEAFF
.	TRBV12-3/TRBV12-4	TRBJ2-3	.	TGTGCCAGCACTCAGGGCCAGGGTTGGGCAGATACGCAGTATTTT	CASTQGQGWADTQYF
.	TRBV5-6	TRBJ1-6	few	TGTGCCAGCAGCTTCGAGGGACGGACTAATTCACCCCTCCACTTT	CASSFEGRTNSPLHF
.	TRBV5-1	TRBJ1-2	many	TGCGCCAGCAGCCCCGACGGGGGTAATGGCTACACCTTC	CASSPDGGNGYTF
.	TRBV20-1	TRBJ1-6	.	TGCAGTGCTAGAGATCGTGGAGGGTCCGGTTCACCCCTCCACTTT	CSARDRGGSGSPLHF
TRBD1	TRBV7-2	TRBJ2-1	.	TGTGCCAGCAGACAGGACCGGGACAGGTCTTACAATGAGCAGTTCTTC	CASRQDRDRSYNEQFF
.	TRBV12-5	TRBJ1-4	few	TGTGCTTGTAATTCTGCAACTAATGAAAAACTGTTTTTT	CACNSATNEKLFF
.	TRBV5-6	TRBJ2-7	.	TGTGCCAGCAGCTGGACCTCCTACGAGCAGTACTTC	CASSWTSYEQYF
.	TRBV27	TRBJ2-7	.	TGTGCCAGCAGTCCCTTTGGGGGCTCCTACGAGCAGTACTTC	CASSPFGGSYEQYF
.	TRBV7-9	TRBJ1-2	few	TGTGCCAGCAGCCTCCTTACCACCGGGGGCAGTGGCTACACCTTC	CASSLLTTGGSGYTF
.	TRBV6-5	TRBJ1-2	.	TGTGCCAGCACCATACGTTCTGGGGGGCGAGGTGGCTACACCTTC	CASTIRSGGRGGYTF
TRBD1	TRBV5-1	TRBJ2-7	.	TGCGCCAGCAGCTCGCCCGGGACAGGGCCTTACGAGCAGTACTTC	CASSSPGTGPYEQYF
.	TRBV5-1	TRBJ2-3	few	TGCGCCAGCAGCTTCGGGACTGAAGGAGATACGCAGTATTTT	CASSFGTEGDTQYF
.	TRBV6-1	TRBJ2-7	many	TGTGCCAGCAGAGGACAGCAAACCTACGAGCAGTACTTC	CASRGQQTYEQYF
.	TRBV24-1	TRBJ2-3	few	TGTGCCACCAGTGGACTACAGGGTGACACGCAGTATTTT	CATSGLQGDTQYF
.	TRBV5-1	TRBJ2-3	.	TGCGCCAGCAGCTTTCTGGGGATCACAGATACGCAGTATTTT	CASSFLGITDTQYF
.	TRBV9	TRBJ2-5	once	TGTGCCAGCAGCGCCGAGGACTGGGCGATGACCCAGTACTTC	CASSAEDWAMTQYF
TRBD1	TRBV7-8	TRBJ1-2	few	TGTGCCAGCAGCCGACAGTCAGGGGGCGATGGCTACACCTTC	CASSRQSGGDGYTF
.	TRBV11-2	TRBJ2-1	.	TGTGCCAGCTCGCGGCAGATTTACAATGAGCAGTTCTTC	CASSRQIYNEQFF
.	TRBV6-5	TRBJ2-2	few	TGTGCCAGCAGTTACAGGATAAGCACCGGGGAGCTGTTTTTT	CASSYRISTGELFF
.	TRBV5-1	TRBJ2-5	few	TGCGCCAGCAGCTTGGGTCGGGGCAGCGAGTCCCAGTACTTC	CASSLGRGSESQYF
.	TRBV29-1	TRBJ1-2	.	TGCAGCGTTGTCGGGGCGACGGTTAACTATGGCTACACCTTC	CSVVGATVNYGYTF
TRBD1	TRBV12-3/TRBV12-4	TRBJ2-1	few	TGTGCCAGCAGTCCGGGACAGGGGACCTACAATGAGCAGTTCTTC	CASSPGQGTYNEQFF
.	TRBV3-1	TRBJ2-2	.	TGTGCCAGCAGCCAAGTTCCGGTAGGGAACACCGGGGAGCTGTTTTTT	CASSQVPVGNTGELFF
.	TRBV7-9	TRBJ2-4	few	TGTGCAACCCGATGGGGGGACATTCAGTACTTC	CATRWGDIQYF
.	TRBV30	TRBJ1-1	.	TGTGCCTGGAGCGTACCTGAGGGGCGGGAAGCTTTCTTT	CAWSVPEGREAFF
.	TRBV11-2	TRBJ2-1	.	TGTGCCAGCAGCTTTGGGGTTCTAGGAGGAAGCAATGAGCAGTTCTTC	CASSFGVLGGSNEQFF
.	TRBV4-1	TRBJ2-6	.	TGCGCCAGCAGCCAAGGAGGGGGAGTACCCTCTGGGGCCAACGTCCTGACTTTC	CASSQGGGVPSGANVLTF
TRBD2	TRBV6-5	TRBJ2-7	few	TGTGCCAGCAGTTACAACCCGGGAGGGATGATCTACGAGCAGTACTTC	CASSYNPGGMIYEQYF
.	TRBV7-2	TRBJ2-5	few	TGTGCCAGCAGCCCGGGATTTAAAGAGACCCAGTACTTC	CASSPGFKETQYF
.	TRBV12-3/TRBV12-4	TRBJ1-1	many	TGTGCCAGCAGTCCCCACGGGGCCTCGAACACTGAAGCTTTCTTT	CASSPHGASNTEAFF
TRBD1	TRBV27	TRBJ1-5	few	TGTGCCAGCAGTCGGACAGGGAGGCAGCCCCAGCATTTT	CASSRTGRQPQHF
TRBD2	TRBV12-3/TRBV12-4	TRBJ2-1	few	TGTGCCAGCAGTTCCCTAGCGGGGGGTTTGAATGAGCAGTTCTTC	CASSSLAGGLNEQFF
.	TRBV5-5	TRBJ2-3	few	TGTGCCAGCAGCCCCGACCGGGACCCCGGATATACGCAGTATTTT	CASSPDRDPGYTQYF